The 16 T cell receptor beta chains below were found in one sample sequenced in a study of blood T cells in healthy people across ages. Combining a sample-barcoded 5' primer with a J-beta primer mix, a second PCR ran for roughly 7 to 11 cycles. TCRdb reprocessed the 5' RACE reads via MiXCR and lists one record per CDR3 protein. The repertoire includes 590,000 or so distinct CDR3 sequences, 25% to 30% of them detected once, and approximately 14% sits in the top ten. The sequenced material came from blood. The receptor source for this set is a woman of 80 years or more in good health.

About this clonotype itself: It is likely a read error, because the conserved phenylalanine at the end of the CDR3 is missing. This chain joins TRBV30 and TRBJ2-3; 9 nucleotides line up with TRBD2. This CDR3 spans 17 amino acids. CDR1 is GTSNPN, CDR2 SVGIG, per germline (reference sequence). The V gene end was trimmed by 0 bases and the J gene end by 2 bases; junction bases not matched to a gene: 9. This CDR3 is CAWSVLGGGANTDTQYL. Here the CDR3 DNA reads TGTGCCTGGAGTGTACTGGGCGGGGGGGCTAACACAGATACGCAGTATTTG.

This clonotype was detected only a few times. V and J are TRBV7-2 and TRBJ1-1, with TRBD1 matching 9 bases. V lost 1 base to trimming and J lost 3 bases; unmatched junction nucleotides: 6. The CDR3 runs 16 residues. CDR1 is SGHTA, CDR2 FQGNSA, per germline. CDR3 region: CASSLVVTGGDTEAFF. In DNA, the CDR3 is TGTGCCAGCAGCTTAGTGGTGACAGGGGGAGACACTGAAGCTTTCTTT.

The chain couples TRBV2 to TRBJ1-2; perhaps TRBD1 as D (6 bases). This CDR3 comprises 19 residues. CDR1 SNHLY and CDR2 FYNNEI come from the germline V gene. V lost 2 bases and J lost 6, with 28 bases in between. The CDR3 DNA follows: TGTGCCAGCAGTGAAACCTATTCCGGCAGGGGCATAACCATAAATGGCTACACCTTC. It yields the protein CASSETYSGRGITINGYTF.

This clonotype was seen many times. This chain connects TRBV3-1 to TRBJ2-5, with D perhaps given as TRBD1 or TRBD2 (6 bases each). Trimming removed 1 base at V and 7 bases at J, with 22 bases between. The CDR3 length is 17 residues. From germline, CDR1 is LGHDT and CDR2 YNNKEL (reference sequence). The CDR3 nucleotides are TGTGCCAGCAGCCAAGCCGTCCTCCGGAGGGGGAAAGGGACCCAGTACTTC. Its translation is CASSQAVLRRGKGTQYF.

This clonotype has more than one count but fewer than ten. The CDR3 here is CASSLTSGTGVQAFF. Here the CDR3 DNA reads TGTGCCAGCAGCTTAACTTCCGGGACAGGGGTTCAAGCTTTCTTT. The J gene is TRBJ1-1, the V gene TRBV7-3; 10 bases are a match to TRBD1. Losses at the gene ends were 0 bases for V and 9 bases for J; bases not matched to a gene: 7. The CDR3 consists of 15 residues. Germline V gene data show CDR1 as SGHTA and CDR2 as FQGTGA.

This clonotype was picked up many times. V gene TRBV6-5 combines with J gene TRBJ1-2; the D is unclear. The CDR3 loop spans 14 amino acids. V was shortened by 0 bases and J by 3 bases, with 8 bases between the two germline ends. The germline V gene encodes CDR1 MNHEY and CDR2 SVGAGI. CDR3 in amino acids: CASSYSGVYYGYTF. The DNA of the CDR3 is TGTGCCAGCAGTTACTCCGGGGTTTACTATGGCTACACCTTC.

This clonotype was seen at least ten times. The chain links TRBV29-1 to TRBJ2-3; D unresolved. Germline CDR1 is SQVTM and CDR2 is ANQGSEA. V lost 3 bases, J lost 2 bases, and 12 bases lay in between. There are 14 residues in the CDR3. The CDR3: CSVDPGRSTDTQYF. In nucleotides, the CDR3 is TGCAGCGTTGACCCCGGACGATCCACAGATACGCAGTATTTT.

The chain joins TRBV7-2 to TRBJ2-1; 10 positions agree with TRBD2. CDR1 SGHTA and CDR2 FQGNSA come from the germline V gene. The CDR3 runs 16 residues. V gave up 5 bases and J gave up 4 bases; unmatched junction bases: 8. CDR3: CASSPDSGRPYNEQFF. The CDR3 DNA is TGTGCCAGCAGCCCTGATAGCGGGAGGCCTTACAATGAGCAGTTCTTC. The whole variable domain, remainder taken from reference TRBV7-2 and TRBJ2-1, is GAGVSQSPSNKVTEKGKDVELRCDPISGHTALYWYRQSLGQGLEFLIYFQGNSAPDKSGLPSDRFSAERTGGSVSTLTIQRTQQEDSAVYLCASSPDSGRPYNEQFFGPGTRLTVL.

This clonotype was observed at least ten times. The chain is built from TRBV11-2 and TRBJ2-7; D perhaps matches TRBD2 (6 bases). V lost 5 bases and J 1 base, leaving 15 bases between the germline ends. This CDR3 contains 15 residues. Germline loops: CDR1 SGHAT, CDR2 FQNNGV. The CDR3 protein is CASSIGRGSSYEQYF. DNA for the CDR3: TGTGCCAGCAGCATAGGGCGGGGATCATCCTACGAGCAGTACTTC.

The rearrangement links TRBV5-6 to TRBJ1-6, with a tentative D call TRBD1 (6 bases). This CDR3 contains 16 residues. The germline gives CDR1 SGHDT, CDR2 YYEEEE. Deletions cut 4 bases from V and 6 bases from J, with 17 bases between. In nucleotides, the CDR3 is TGTGCCAGCAGCGAACTCTCCGGACAGAGTAATTCACCCCTCCACTTT. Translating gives CASSELSGQSNSPLHF.

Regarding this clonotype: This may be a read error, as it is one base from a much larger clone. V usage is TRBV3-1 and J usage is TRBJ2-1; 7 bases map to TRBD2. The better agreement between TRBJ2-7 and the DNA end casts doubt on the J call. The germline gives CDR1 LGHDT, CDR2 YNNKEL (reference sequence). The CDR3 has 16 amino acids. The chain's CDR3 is CASSQSSGFSYNEQYF. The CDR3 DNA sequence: TGTGCCAGCAGCCAAAGTAGCGGGTTCTCCTACAATGAGCAGTACTTC.

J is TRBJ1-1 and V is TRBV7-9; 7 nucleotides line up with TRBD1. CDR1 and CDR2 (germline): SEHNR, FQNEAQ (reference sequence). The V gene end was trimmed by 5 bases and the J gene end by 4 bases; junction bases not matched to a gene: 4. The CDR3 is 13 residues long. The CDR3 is CASSQTGATEAFF. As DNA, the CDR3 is TGTGCCAGCAGCCAAACAGGGGCCACTGAAGCTTTCTTT. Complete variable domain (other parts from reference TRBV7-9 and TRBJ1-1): DTGVSQNPRHKITKRGQNVTFRCDPISEHNRLYWYRQTLGQGPEFLTYFQNEAQLEKSRLLSDRFSAERPKGSFSTLEIQRTEQGDSAMYLCASSQTGATEAFFGQGTRLTVV.

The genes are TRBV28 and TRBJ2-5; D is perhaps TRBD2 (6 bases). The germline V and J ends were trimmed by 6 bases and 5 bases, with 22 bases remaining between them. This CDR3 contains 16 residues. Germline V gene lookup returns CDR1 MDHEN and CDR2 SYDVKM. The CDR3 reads CASSSGTGGSQETQYF. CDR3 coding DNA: TGTGCCAGCAGCTCGGGGACTGGCGGATCCCAGGAGACCCAGTACTTC.

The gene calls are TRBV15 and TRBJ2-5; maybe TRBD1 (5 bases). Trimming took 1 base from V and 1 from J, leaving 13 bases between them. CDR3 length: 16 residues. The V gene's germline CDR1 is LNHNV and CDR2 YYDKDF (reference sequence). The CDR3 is CATSRGDSIPQETQYF. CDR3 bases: TGTGCCACCAGCAGAGGAGACAGCATCCCCCAAGAGACCCAGTACTTC.

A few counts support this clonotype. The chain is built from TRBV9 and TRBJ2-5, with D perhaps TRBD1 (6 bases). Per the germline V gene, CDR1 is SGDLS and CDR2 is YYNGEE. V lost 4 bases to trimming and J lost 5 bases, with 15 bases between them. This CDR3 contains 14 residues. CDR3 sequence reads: CASSCGQLGETQYF. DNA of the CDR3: TGTGCCAGCAGCTGTGGACAGTTGGGGGAGACCCAGTACTTC.

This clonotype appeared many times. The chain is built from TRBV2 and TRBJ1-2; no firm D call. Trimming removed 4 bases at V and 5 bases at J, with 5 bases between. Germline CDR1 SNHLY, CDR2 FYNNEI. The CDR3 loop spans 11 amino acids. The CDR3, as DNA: TGTGCCAGCAGTGTCAGATATGGCTACACCTTC. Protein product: CASSVRYGYTF.